The next 24 T cell receptor beta chains were all read from a single sample in a study of tumor-infiltrating lymphocytes in primary liver carcinoma (dated by TCRdb to between 2016 and 2019). Without any cell sorting, total RNA and DNA were co-extracted from about 20-30 mg of bulk tissue using the AllPrep DNA/RNA mini kit. Instrument used: Illumina HiSeq 2500. A constant-region primer and ProtoScript II reverse transcriptase were used to reverse-transcribe TCRbeta-specific cDNA from around 530 ng total RNA. Construction of the TCRbeta libraries relied on three nested rounds of multiplex PCR, following a slightly modified ARM-PCR procedure. Each of the first two PCR rounds ran for roughly 9 cycles using multiplex TRBV1-TRBV30 forward primers together with a Cbeta reverse primer. In-frame beta chains were kept once TCRdb had trimmed the public reads at Q25 with fastp and called clones with MiXCR. A single entry per CDR3 protein holds the most common genes and DNA from its merged rows. This sample comprises 100,000 or so distinct CDR3 sequences, roughly 80% of them detected only once. Roughly a fifth of the sample rests with the top ten.

The sample was liver tumor tissue from sampling region 3. The cell subset or site label for this specimen denotes: tumor region T3, left-lateral pole. All receptors come from a man aged 35-49 years with primary liver carcinoma and hepatitis B virus infection.

The CDR3 reads CASDHRGVMNTEAFF. The DNA of the CDR3 is TGTGCCAGCGACCACCGTGGGGTCATGAACACTGAAGCTTTCTTT. The chain employs TRBV14 and TRBJ1-1; no clear D. Germline assignment: CDR1 SGHDN and CDR2 FVKESK. The length of the CDR3 is 15 residues. V was shortened by 8 bases and J by 0 bases, with 16 bases between the two germline ends.

Notes on this clonotype: At one boundary the junction diverges from the germline segment, which might be a read error. CDR3 bases: TGCGCCAGCAACTTGAGTCGGGGTAGGACCTACGAGCAGTACTTC. Amino acids: CASNLSRGRTYEQYF. The rearrangement uses TRBV5-1 and TRBJ2-7; D possibly corresponds to TRBD2 (5 bases). Germline V gives CDR1 SGHRS, CDR2 YFSETQ. This CDR3 has 15 amino acids.

In the case of this clonotype: This CDR3 fails to terminate in the conserved phenylalanine or tryptophan, so it likely reflects a read error. The DNA is left out, because the CDR3 cannot be placed on it with certainty; the CDR3 is given as TCRdb lists it. The rearrangement joins TRBV11-1 to TRBJ2-4; the D call TRBD2 from the table was never checked on the DNA. Germline V gene data show CDR1 as SGHAT and CDR2 as FQDESV (reference sequence). The CDR3 sequence runs 17 residues, both termini included. The CDR3 reads CASSFSGTSGTKNIQYL.

This chain links TRBV11-2 with TRBJ2-7; TRBD1 matches at 9 bases. Germline CDR1 and CDR2: SGHAT and FQNNGV. This CDR3 contains 14 residues. The V and J ends lost 2 bases and 5 bases, in that order; junction bases with no gene match: 4. The CDR3 here is CASSLWTGENEQYF. In nucleotides, the CDR3 is TGTGCCAGCAGCTTATGGACAGGGGAAAACGAGCAGTACTTC.

A word on this clonotype: An end of the junction does not agree with germline; a read error may underlie this. The chain links TRBV29-1 to TRBJ2-7; either TRBD1 or TRBD2 may supply D (5 bases each). Germline V CDR1 and CDR2: SQVTM, ANQGSEA. CDR3 length: 16 residues. For the CDR3, the DNA is TGTAGCGTCATAACATCTGGGACCGGCACTCCCTACGAGCAGTACTTC. Translating gives CSVITSGTGTPYEQYF.

The V call is TRBV11-2, the J call TRBJ2-1, with D hard to call. Germline V gene sequence: CDR1 SGHAT, CDR2 FQNNGV. CDR3 length: 15 amino acids. Trimming shortened V by 9 bases and J by 1 base, and 16 bases separated the two germline ends. The CDR3 here is CASSPPTSSYNEQFF. The CDR3 DNA reads TGTGCCAGTAGCCCCCCGACTTCTTCCTACAATGAGCAGTTCTTC.

About this clonotype: The junction departs from the called germline gene at one end, perhaps through a read error. CDR3 in DNA: TGTGCCAACAGCTCTAACAGGAACTCCTATGAGCAGTACTTT. This codes for CANSSNRNSYEQYF. The rearrangement links TRBV11-2 to TRBJ2-7; TRBD1 is a possible D gene (5 bases). This CDR3 has 14 amino acids. Germline V gives CDR1 SGHAT, CDR2 FQNNGV.

About this clonotype: A much larger clone sits a single nucleotide away, making a read error possible. The chain recombines TRBV7-3 with TRBJ1-1, with D possibly TRBD1 on 6 matching bases. The V gene's germline CDR1 is SGHTA and CDR2 FQGTGA. The CDR3 is made up of 15 amino acids. This CDR3 reads CASSPRGGRYTKAFF. In DNA, the CDR3 is TGTGCCAGCAGTCCGAGGGGGGGCCGGTACACTAAAGCTTTCTTT.

As to this clonotype: One junction end disagrees with the germline gene, perhaps due to a read error. The CDR3 region has the DNA TGTGCCAGCAGTTACAGCGACAGGGTGAGCAATCAGCTCCAGCATTTT. Amino acid sequence: CASSYSDRVSNQLQHF. The chain employs TRBV6-6 and TRBJ1-5; 7 bases match TRBD1. The germline V gene encodes CDR1 MNHNY and CDR2 SVGAGI (reference sequence). The CDR3 runs 16 residues.

In the case of this clonotype: This may come from a read error, since a much larger clone is one base off. The CDR3 ends on some other residue instead of the conserved phenylalanine or tryptophan, so this is likely a read error. The chain combines TRBV28 with TRBJ2-2, with D possibly being TRBD1 (6 bases). This CDR3 is built from 13 residues. Looked up from germline, CDR1 is MDHEN and CDR2 is SYDVKM. V was cut by 8 bases and J by 6 bases, with 13 bases left in between. The CDR3 here is CASEKGGAGELFY. The DNA for the CDR3 is TGTGCCAGCGAGAAAGGGGGAGCCGGGGAGCTGTTTTAT.

Concerning this clonotype itself: This may arise from a read error, as a much more abundant clone is one base away. This sequence joins TRBV5-1 and TRBJ2-1; D ambiguous. The CDR3 is 15 amino acids. The ends were cut back, 5 bases at V and 0 bases at J, with 12 bases in the middle. CDR1 is SGHRS and CDR2 is YFSETQ in the germline V gene. The CDR3 DNA sequence: TGCGCCAGCAGTCCTCTAGGGAACTCCTACAATGAGCAGTTCTTC. The encoded protein is CASSPLGNSYNEQFF.

Concerning this clonotype itself: Since no conserved phenylalanine or tryptophan closes the CDR3, a read error is the likely cause. V usage is TRBV7-8 and J usage is TRBJ2-7; 10 nucleotides match TRBD2. Germline V gives CDR1 SGHVS, CDR2 FQNEAQ. The CDR3 has 13 residues. The CDR3: CVTGTSEAYEQYY. CDR3 nucleotide sequence: TGTGTCACCGGGACTAGCGAGGCCTACGAGCAGTACTAC.

The chain is built from TRBV29-1 and TRBJ2-1, with D possibly matching TRBD2 (6 bases). This CDR3 comprises 10 residues. Germline CDR1 is SQVTM and CDR2 is ANQGSEA. With 7 bases removed from V and 16 bases from J, the gap between germline ends came to 17 bases. CDR3 in amino acids: CSALDSGQFF. In DNA, the CDR3 is TGCAGCGCTCTTGACAGCGGGCAATTCTTC.

Remarks on this clonotype: Given the absence of the conserved phenylalanine or tryptophan at the CDR3 end, a read error is likely. The rearrangement joins TRBV5-4 to TRBJ2-3; D unresolved. This CDR3 has 12 amino acids. CDR1 and CDR2 from the germline V gene are SGHNT and YYREEE (reference sequence). As DNA, the CDR3 is TGTGCCAGCTGCTTGAGCACAGATACGCAGTATTCT. As protein: CASCLSTDTQYS.

About this clonotype itself: With a much larger clone just one base away, this may be a read error. The chain couples TRBV28 to TRBJ1-2, with D hard to call. CDR3 size: 15 residues. Looked up from germline, CDR1 is MDHEN and CDR2 is SYDVKM. The CDR3 DNA follows: TGTGCCAACAGTTCCCTCGCTGACCCGGGGTATGGCTACACCTTC. As protein: CANSSLADPGYGYTF.

The chain couples TRBV6-5 to TRBJ2-7; 13 bases are a match to TRBD2. The V gene end was trimmed by 7 bases and the J gene end by 12 bases; junction bases not matched to a gene: 12. Germline V lookup: CDR1 MNHEY, CDR2 SVGAGI. This CDR3 is built from 14 residues. The CDR3: CASMRLAGGGERYF. CDR3 bases: TGTGCCAGCATGAGACTAGCGGGAGGTGGCGAACGGTACTTC.

On this clonotype: One junction end disagrees with the germline gene, perhaps due to a read error. The V gene is TRBV5-4, the J gene TRBJ2-4; 7 nucleotides align to TRBD1. This CDR3 contains 15 residues. The germline V gene encodes CDR1 SGHNT and CDR2 YYREEE (reference sequence). In nucleotides, the CDR3 is TGTGTCAGCAGCTCGGTGAGGGGGCGAATAAACATTCAGTACTTC. It is translated as CVSSSVRGRINIQYF.

This clonotype was recorded only once. One junction end disagrees with the germline gene, perhaps due to a read error. The chain recombines TRBV4-1 with TRBJ2-2, with TRBD2 as a possible D gene (5 bases). The germline V gene encodes CDR1 MGHRA and CDR2 YSYEKL. CDR3 length: 14 residues. CDR3 nucleotides: TGCGCCACCAGCCAACTTACCCTATCCGGGGAGCTGTTTTTC. It is translated as CATSQLTLSGELFF.

CDR3 coding DNA: TGTGCCAGCAGTGAGGGGTCAGGAGAATCCAATGAGCAGTTCTTC. It encodes CASSEGSGESNEQFF. This chain joins TRBV6-1 and TRBJ2-1, with unresolved D. The germline CDR1 and CDR2 sequences are MNHNS and SASEGT. The CDR3 sequence is 15 residues long. V lost 3 bases, J lost 6 bases, and 15 bases lay in between.

This clonotype was counted once. One end of the junction is discordant with germline, which a read error may explain. The chain combines TRBV29-1 with TRBJ2-1, with 9 bases fitting TRBD1. Germline loops: CDR1 SQVTM, CDR2 ANQGSEA. The CDR3 spans 14 residues. Written as DNA, the CDR3 is TGTAGCGTTATCCGGACAGGGGTGAAGGGTGAGCAGTCCTTC. It yields the protein CSVIRTGVKGEQSF.

The V and J genes are TRBV20-1 and TRBJ2-1; 8 positions agree with TRBD2. This CDR3 contains 13 residues. CDR1 and CDR2 (germline): DFQATT, SNEGSKA (reference sequence). V lost 8 bases and J lost 2; bases outside the gene matches: 5. The DNA for the CDR3 is TGCAGTCGGGCGGGAGGCCCCTACAATGAGCAGTTCTTC. Amino acids: CSRAGGPYNEQFF.

Only one count was recorded for this clonotype. The chain recombines TRBV29-1 with TRBJ2-7; TRBD2 is a possible D gene (5 bases). The CDR3 sequence is 16 residues long. The V gene's germline CDR1 is SQVTM and CDR2 ANQGSEA. The CDR3 sequence is CSAMTSGSGTPYEQYF. As DNA, the CDR3 is TGCAGTGCTATGACATCTGGGAGCGGCACTCCCTACGAGCAGTACTTC.

A word on this clonotype: The junction and the germline gene differ at one end; a read error may be behind it. V and J are TRBV6-5 and TRBJ1-2, with 9 bases that match TRBD1. The length of the CDR3 is 13 residues. Germline V gene sequence: CDR1 MNHEY, CDR2 SVGAGI. As DNA, the CDR3 is TGTGCCAGTAGCCCACAGGGGGCGGTCGGCTACATCTTC. Translated: CASSPQGAVGYIF.

V is TRBV6-6 and J is TRBJ1-1; D not certain. Deletions cut 5 bases from V and 3 bases from J, with 16 bases between. CDR3 size: 15 residues. Germline V gene lookup returns CDR1 MNHNY and CDR2 SVGAGI (reference sequence). CDR3 nucleotides: TGTGCCAGCAGTATTGCGTCGGCGCTGGACACTGAAGCTTTCTTT. This encodes CASSIASALDTEAFF.